This TCR beta chain was captured in a study of blood T cell repertoires in COVID-19. Clones were sequenced by immunoSEQ multiplex PCR, and TCRdb holds only the in-frame ones, with some missing. There are fewer than 85,000 clones in the sample; roughly 70% occur only once, and around 2.6% lies in the top ten. Trimming cost V 1 base and J 1 base, with 14 bases left between them. Germline CDR1 reads SGHAT; CDR2 reads FQDESV (reference sequence). This CDR3 spans 16 amino acids. The sequence came from a human donor with acute or convalescent COVID-19. The donor label of this sample is uncertain. This chain connects TRBV11-1 to TRBJ2-7; weak D call: TRBD2 (6 bases). Source material: peripheral blood. The CDR3 sequence is CASSLVGGKNSYEQYV. The CDR3 DNA follows: TGTGCCAGCAGCTTAGTGGGGGGAAAGAATTCCTACGAGCAGTACGTC.